These 25 T cell receptor beta chains were all obtained from the same sample, sequenced in a study of cytomegalovirus exposure and HLA in healthy donors. The PCR made use of 60 Vbeta and 13 Jbeta primers. The repertoire was sequenced with immunoSEQ multiplex PCR; TCRdb's copy has only in-frame clones and lacks some. The profile shows 150,000 to 200,000 clones, 80% to 90% of them singletons. Sequenced sample: PBMCs. These receptor sequences come from a young man in good health and CMV-seropositive.

The CDR3 nucleotides read TGTGCCAGCAGCCCTCGGGAGTACGGAAGCACAGATACGCAGTATTTT. Translated, it gives CASSPREYGSTDTQYF. V is TRBV7-8 and J is TRBJ2-3, with D tentatively TRBD2 (6 bases). Germline lookup yields CDR1 SGHVS and CDR2 FQNEAQ. This CDR3 has 16 amino acids. With 5 bases removed from V and 0 bases from J, the gap between germline ends came to 15 bases.

J is TRBJ2-3 and V is TRBV4-1; TRBD2 might be the D (6 bases). V gave up 0 bases and J gave up 7 bases, with 8 bases separating them. This CDR3 contains 13 residues. CDR1 is MGHRA, CDR2 YSYEKL, per germline. The CDR3 reads CASSQDGRNTQYF. The DNA for the CDR3 is TGCGCCAGCAGCCAAGATGGGAGGAATACGCAGTATTTT.

The chain is built from TRBV7-9 and TRBJ1-2; unclear D gene. Germline CDR1 SEHNR, CDR2 FQNEAQ (reference sequence). V lost 5 bases to trimming and J lost 1 base, with 5 bases between them. CDR3 length: 12 residues. In DNA form, the CDR3 reads TGTGCCAGCAGCGACATTAACTATGGCTACACCTTC. Its translation: CASSDINYGYTF.

Regarding this clone: Other DNA sequences in the sample encode the same CDR3. This rearrangement joins TRBV2 to TRBJ1-1; 7 bases match TRBD1. Per germline, CDR1 SNHLY and CDR2 FYNNEI. The V gene end was trimmed by 6 bases and the J gene end by 5 bases; junction bases not matched to a gene: 3. The CDR3 contains 12 residues. The CDR3 DNA follows: TGTGCCAGCAGCAGACAGGGAACTGAAGCTTTCTTT. Translated: CASSRQGTEAFF.

The genes are TRBV5-5 and TRBJ1-4; D is ambiguous. Per germline, CDR1 SGHKS and CDR2 YYEKEE (reference sequence). The ends were cut back, 2 bases at V and 7 bases at J, with 9 bases in the middle. The CDR3 sequence is 13 residues long. CDR3 DNA sequence: TGTGCCAGCAGCTTAATACAGTCTGAAAAACTGTTTTTT. This encodes CASSLIQSEKLFF.

The chain employs TRBV7-9 and TRBJ1-2, with 8 bases lining up with TRBD1. Germline trimming cut 4 bases from V and 3 bases from J; bases unmatched to any gene: 4. The CDR3 runs 14 residues. Germline values: CDR1 SEHNR, CDR2 FQNEAQ (reference sequence). The CDR3 DNA reads TGTGCCAGCAGCTCCGGACAGGGCGACTATGGCTACACCTTC. Translation: CASSSGQGDYGYTF.

This clone was recorded once. This chain uses TRBV9 with TRBJ2-3; maybe TRBD1 (6 bases). Trimming left V 0 bases short and J 8 bases short, with 16 bases between. Per germline, CDR1 SGDLS and CDR2 YYNGEE. The CDR3 covers 15 residues. CDR3 loop: CASSVDGRGVGTQYF. As DNA, the CDR3 is TGTGCCAGCAGCGTAGATGGCAGGGGAGTCGGTACGCAGTATTTT.

V is TRBV9 and J is TRBJ2-3; tentatively, D is TRBD1 (6 bases). CDR3 length equals 16 residues. Germline CDR1 reads SGDLS; CDR2 reads YYNGEE. The V gene lost 4 bases and the J gene lost 3 bases, with 18 bases spanning the gap. CDR3 in amino acids: CASSPRGSQGTDTQYF. CDR3 in DNA: TGTGCCAGCAGCCCCCGGGGTAGCCAGGGGACAGATACGCAGTATTTT.

The rearrangement uses TRBV7-9 and TRBJ1-2; no clear D. CDR1 SEHNR and CDR2 FQNEAQ come from the germline V gene (reference sequence). Between the trimmed V and J ends, which lost 3 bases and 4 bases, there was a span of 12 bases. CDR3 length equals 14 residues. In nucleotides, the CDR3 is TGTGCCAGCAGCTTCGGGATAACAGCCTATGGCTACACCTTC. Protein product: CASSFGITAYGYTF.

This rearrangement joins TRBV5-4 to TRBJ1-3; TRBD1 is a possible D gene (5 bases). V was pared by 1 base and J by 0 bases, with 14 bases between. CDR3 length: 17 amino acids. CDR1 is SGHNT and CDR2 is YYREEE in the germline V gene (reference sequence). The CDR3 sequence: CASSLKLGAASGNTIYF. For the CDR3, the DNA is TGTGCCAGCAGCTTGAAATTAGGGGCAGCCTCTGGAAACACCATATATTTT.

The chain carries TRBV5-4 and TRBJ1-1, with 8 bases aligning to TRBD1. Trimming removed 3 bases from V and 4 bases from J; junction bases left unmatched: 5. This CDR3 spans 14 amino acids. Looked up from germline, CDR1 is SGHNT and CDR2 is YYREEE (reference sequence). CDR3: CASSSGGRGTEAFF. DNA of the CDR3: TGTGCCAGCAGCTCAGGGGGCCGTGGCACTGAAGCTTTCTTT.

The chain couples TRBV6-1 to TRBJ2-1; D perhaps matches TRBD2 (6 bases). The CDR3 sequence is 16 residues long. The germline V gene has CDR1 MNHNS and CDR2 SASEGT. Trimming removed 2 bases from V and 7 bases from J, with 18 bases in between. In DNA form, the CDR3 reads TGTGCCAGCAGTGAACGGCCGGAGGGCCTCGGGAATGAGCAGTTCTTC. Translating it yields CASSERPEGLGNEQFF.

This clone has a single count. This rearrangement joins TRBV7-8 to TRBJ1-3; D not resolved. The CDR3 has 15 residues. Germline CDR1 is SGHVS and CDR2 is FQNEAQ. The germline V and J ends were trimmed by 5 bases and 4 bases, with 15 bases remaining between them. Here the CDR3 reads CASSNERVAGNTIYF. CDR3 in DNA: TGTGCCAGCAGCAACGAGAGGGTGGCGGGAAACACCATATATTTT. Complete variable domain (other parts from reference TRBV7-8 and TRBJ1-3): GAGVSQSPRYKVAKRGQDVALRCDPISGHVSLFWYQQALGQGPEFLTYFQNEAQLDKSGLPSDRFFAERPEGSVSTLKIQRTQQEDSAVYLCASSNERVAGNTIYFGEGSWLTVV.

This chain links TRBV5-4 with TRBJ2-5; maybe TRBD2 (6 bases). V was clipped by 3 bases and J by 3 bases, with 18 bases between them. Germline assignment: CDR1 SGHNT and CDR2 YYREEE (reference sequence). The CDR3 runs to 16 residues. CDR3 DNA: TGTGCCAGCAGCTCCCACCGGGGGACCTGGAAAGAGACCCAGTACTTC. Amino acids: CASSSHRGTWKETQYF.

The chain uses TRBV6-5 and TRBJ1-1, with TRBD1 matching over 9 bases. J was trimmed by 5 bases and V by 2 bases; bases with no gene match: 6. The CDR3 has 15 amino acids. CDR1 is MNHEY and CDR2 is SVGAGI in the germline V gene. CDR3 coding DNA: TGTGCCAGCAGTTACGTCCCGGGACAGGGTACTGAAGCTTTCTTT. Residues: CASSYVPGQGTEAFF.

J is TRBJ2-7 and V is TRBV11-2; TRBD1 aligns across 9 bases. The germline gives CDR1 SGHAT, CDR2 FQNNGV. The CDR3 runs 15 residues. V was clipped by 5 bases and J by 4 bases; unmatched bases: 9. CDR3 region: CASSLNRGPGYEQYF. DNA of the CDR3: TGTGCCAGCAGCCTAAACAGGGGGCCGGGATACGAGCAGTACTTC.

This chain connects TRBV9 to TRBJ2-3; no firm D call. There are 14 residues in the CDR3. CDR1 and CDR2 from the germline V gene are SGDLS and YYNGEE. The V gene lost 0 bases and the J gene lost 6 bases, with 11 bases spanning the gap. The CDR3 protein is CASSVELYADTQYF. The CDR3 DNA reads TGTGCCAGCAGCGTAGAACTCTATGCGGATACGCAGTATTTT.

This clone showed up just once. The CDR3 is CASSTLQENYGYTF. In DNA, the CDR3 is TGTGCCAGTAGTACGCTTCAGGAAAACTATGGCTACACCTTC. V usage is TRBV19 and J usage is TRBJ1-2; D not resolved. This CDR3 comprises 14 residues. Germline V gives CDR1 LNHDA, CDR2 SQIVND (reference sequence). Trimming pared 4 bases from V and 2 bases from J, leaving 11 bases between.

The chain carries TRBV11-2 and TRBJ2-2, with TRBD2 identical over 14 bases. Per the germline V gene, CDR1 is SGHAT and CDR2 is FQNNGV. With V trimmed by 5 bases and J by 8 bases, 7 bases remained unmatched. CDR3 length equals 16 residues. CDR3 nucleotide sequence: TGTGCCAGCAGCGCCGGGACTAGCGGGAGCGTGGGGGAGCTGTTTTTT. This encodes CASSAGTSGSVGELFF.

The genes are TRBV28 and TRBJ1-3; D is undetermined. Trimming left V 5 bases short and J 1 base short, with 3 bases between. The CDR3 is 12 residues long. CDR1 MDHEN and CDR2 SYDVKM come from the germline V gene. DNA of the CDR3: TGTGCCAGCAGTCCATCTGGAAACACCATATATTTT. Its translation is CASSPSGNTIYF.

V is TRBV7-6 and J is TRBJ2-3, with D perhaps matching TRBD2 (5 bases). Germline V lookup: CDR1 SGHVS, CDR2 FNYEAQ. Trimming left V 1 base short and J 2 bases short, with 10 bases between. This CDR3 comprises 15 residues. CDR3 sequence reads: CASSLVSGYTDTQYF. In nucleotides, the CDR3 is TGTGCCAGCAGCTTAGTGAGCGGTTACACAGATACGCAGTATTTT.

The chain links TRBV4-2 to TRBJ2-7; D possibly corresponds to TRBD2 (7 bases). Per the germline V gene, CDR1 is LGHNA and CDR2 is YNFKEQ. CDR3 length: 17 residues. The V and J ends lost 3 bases and 6 bases respectively, with 24 bases between them. The CDR3 nucleotides are TGTGCCAGCAGCCAGACTGCCAGGGGCGGGGGTTCGGGCGAGCAGTACTTC. Protein product: CASSQTARGGGSGEQYF.

Turning to this clone: The same CDR3 also results from other DNA sequences found in this sample. Written as DNA, the CDR3 is TGTGCCAGCAGCTTGGGGACAGGGGTGGCCCACGAGCAGTACGTC. It translates to CASSLGTGVAHEQYV. The chain has TRBV5-1 and TRBJ2-7; TRBD1 matches at 10 bases. The CDR3 runs 15 residues. Looked up from germline, CDR1 is SGHRS and CDR2 is YFSETQ.

This sequence joins TRBV7-9 and TRBJ2-7; weak D call: TRBD2 (5 bases). The CDR3 totals 14 residues. Germline CDR1 SEHNR, CDR2 FQNEAQ (reference sequence). CDR3 sequence reads: CSSSLGGGPYEQYV. CDR3 sequence (DNA): TGTTCCAGCAGCTTAGGAGGCGGTCCCTACGAGCAGTACGTC.

V is TRBV11-3 and J is TRBJ1-2; TRBD1 is a possible D gene (5 bases). Germline V gives CDR1 SGHNT, CDR2 YENEEA. V lost 4 bases and J lost 3, with 15 bases in between. The CDR3 consists of 15 residues. CDR3: CASSSAQGGYYGYTF. The CDR3 nucleotides are TGTGCCAGCAGCTCCGCCCAGGGAGGGTACTATGGCTACACCTTC. Complete variable domain (other parts from reference TRBV11-3 and TRBJ1-2): EAGVVQSPRYKIIEKKQPVAFWCNPISGHNTLYWYLQNLGQGPELLIRYENEEAVDDSQLPKDRFSAERLKGVDSTLKIQPAELGDSAVYLCASSSAQGGYYGYTFGSGTRLTVV.